The 25 T cell receptor beta chains presented below share a single source sample, sequenced in a study of T cells after yellow fever vaccination. In TCRdb, the 5' RACE reads were re-called with MiXCR into one record per CDR3 protein. The sample includes 300,000 to 400,000 distinct CDR3 sequences, around 8.1% seen only once; the top ten take under 20%. Sequenced material: PBMCs, taken 45 days after the first yellow fever vaccination. The receptor set was obtained from a man aged 18 to 30 who received the YFV17D yellow fever vaccine.

This clonotype was recorded a few times. The genes are TRBV18 and TRBJ1-1, with 10 bases fitting TRBD1. The V segment lost 2 bases and the J segment 4 bases; nucleotides outside the gene matches: 7. In germline, CDR1 is KGHSH, CDR2 LQKENI. The CDR3 has 16 residues. As DNA, the CDR3 is TGTGCCAGCTCACCAGAGACCCGGGACAGGGGCACTGAAGCTTTCTTT. Translation gives CASSPETRDRGTEAFF.

This clonotype has a handful of counts. The J gene is TRBJ2-1, the V gene TRBV15, with 13 bases aligning to TRBD2. The germline CDR1 and CDR2 sequences are LNHNV and YYDKDF (reference sequence). J was trimmed by 10 bases and V by 1 base; bases with no gene match: 16. This CDR3 is 19 amino acids long. The CDR3 DNA reads TGTGCCACCAGCAGAGCCGCCCGACGACTAGCGGGGGGACTCACGGAGCAGTTCTTC. Amino acids: CATSRAARRLAGGLTEQFF.

This chain connects TRBV14 to TRBJ2-1; perhaps TRBD1 as D (5 bases). Germline V gives CDR1 SGHDN, CDR2 FVKESK. The CDR3 consists of 17 residues. The V and J ends lost 1 base and 0 bases respectively, with 13 bases between them. CDR3 DNA sequence: TGTGCCAGCAGCCAAGGGTCAGGGAAGAGCTCCTACAATGAGCAGTTCTTC. This encodes CASSQGSGKSSYNEQFF.

The gene calls are TRBV6-1 and TRBJ1-2; the D gene is possibly TRBD1 (6 bases). The CDR3 sequence is 14 residues long. Germline V lookup: CDR1 MNHNS, CDR2 SASEGT. The germline V and J ends were trimmed by 7 bases and 4 bases, with 16 bases remaining between them. The CDR3 protein is CASTSFWGAYGYTF. The CDR3 DNA is TGTGCCAGCACCTCGTTTTGGGGGGCCTATGGCTACACCTTC.

This clonotype was detected only a few times. CDR3 nucleotides: TGTGCCAGTAGTATAGCCGGGACTCCCGGCACAGATACGCAGTATTTT. Protein product: CASSIAGTPGTDTQYF. The rearrangement links TRBV19 to TRBJ2-3; D is possibly TRBD2 (6 bases). V was cut by 1 base and J by 1 base, with 12 bases left in between. From germline, CDR1 is LNHDA and CDR2 SQIVND (reference sequence). The CDR3 is 16 residues long.

The CDR3 loop is CASSQDPAREPQHF. The DNA for the CDR3 is TGCGCCAGCAGCCAAGATCCCGCCAGGGAGCCCCAGCATTTT. The chain joins TRBV4-3 to TRBJ1-5; weak D call: TRBD1 (5 bases). The ends were cut back, 0 bases at V and 8 bases at J, with 11 bases in the middle. The CDR3 sequence is 14 residues long. Germline V gene data show CDR1 as LGHNA and CDR2 as YSLEER.

There are many counts of this clonotype. In nucleotides, the CDR3 is TGTGCCAGCAGCTTGCGGGCCAGGCCAAGGGGGACCGGGGAGCTGTTTTTT. Translation gives CASSLRARPRGTGELFF. This rearrangement joins TRBV7-2 to TRBJ2-2; weak D call: TRBD1 (6 bases). The CDR3 loop spans 17 amino acids. The V gene's germline CDR1 is SGHTA and CDR2 FQGNSA. The V end was cut by 3 bases, the J end by 5 bases, with 19 bases between.

This clonotype was counted a few times. V gene TRBV4-2 combines with J gene TRBJ1-2; D unclear. The CDR3 contains 16 residues. The V end was cut by 0 bases, the J end by 4 bases, with 15 bases between. CDR1 is LGHNA, CDR2 YNFKEQ, per germline. CDR3 amino acids: CASSQDSGRQIYGYTF. In DNA, the CDR3 is TGTGCCAGCAGCCAAGATTCCGGACGGCAGATCTATGGCTACACCTTC.

This chain joins TRBV27 and TRBJ1-5; the D is unclear. The CDR3 length is 14 residues. V was clipped by 0 bases and J by 4 bases, with 7 bases between them. Germline loops: CDR1 MNHEY, CDR2 SMNVEV (reference sequence). This CDR3 reads CASSLSGLNQPQHF. CDR3 nucleotides: TGTGCCAGCAGTTTATCAGGTTTGAATCAGCCCCAGCATTTT.

This clonotype appeared a few times. The V call is TRBV12-3 or TRBV12-4, the J call TRBJ1-1; D possibly corresponds to TRBD1 (5 bases). The V gene lost 2 bases and the J gene lost 1 base, with 11 bases spanning the gap. The CDR3 has 15 residues. In DNA form, the CDR3 reads TGTGCCAGCAGTTTATACGGGGGGTCGAACACTGAAGCTTTCTTT. Translating it yields CASSLYGGSNTEAFF.

V gene TRBV6-1 combines with J gene TRBJ1-2; TRBD1 matches at 7 bases. The J segment lost 4 bases and the V segment lost 2 bases, leaving 7 bases of the junction unmatched. The CDR3 is 15 amino acids. Germline V gene lookup returns CDR1 MNHNS and CDR2 SASEGT. The CDR3 here is CASSEFGDSFYGYTF. The CDR3 nucleotides are TGTGCCAGCAGTGAATTCGGGGACAGCTTCTATGGCTACACCTTC.

V usage is TRBV20-1 and J usage is TRBJ1-2, with D possibly matching TRBD1 (6 bases). Trimming left V 5 bases short and J 3 bases short, with 16 bases between. Germline CDR1 reads DFQATT; CDR2 reads SNEGSKA (reference sequence). The CDR3 is 14 residues long. As DNA, the CDR3 is TGCAGTGCTGACCCCCAGGGGCTGGACTATGGCTACACCTTC. Its protein product is CSADPQGLDYGYTF.

This clonotype was seen more than once but under ten times. The CDR3 sequence is CASSFGSGDTEAFF. The CDR3 DNA reads as TGCGCCAGCAGCTTCGGTAGTGGGGACACTGAAGCTTTCTTT. The chain is built from TRBV5-1 and TRBJ1-1; unclear D gene. This CDR3 has 14 residues. Trimming removed 2 bases at V and 3 bases at J, with 11 bases between. CDR1 SGHRS and CDR2 YFSETQ come from the germline V gene.

This clonotype was observed a few times. The CDR3 sequence is CASSLLELRAGTKNYGYTF. CDR3 in DNA: TGTGCCAGCAGCTTATTAGAACTTCGCGCCGGAACAAAAAACTATGGCTACACCTTC. This sequence joins TRBV7-9 and TRBJ1-2, with D unclear. The CDR3 totals 19 residues. Trimming cost V 2 bases and J 2 bases, with 24 bases left between them. Germline V gene data show CDR1 as SEHNR and CDR2 as FQNEAQ (reference sequence).

At least ten counts were recorded for this clonotype. The chain joins TRBV5-1 to TRBJ1-1, with D unclear. CDR1 is SGHRS, CDR2 YFSETQ, per germline. The CDR3 contains 13 residues. Trimming took off 6 bases at V and 5 bases at J, with 14 bases between the two ends. The CDR3 coding sequence is TGCGCCAGCACAGACTCACCGGGAACTGAAGCTTTCTTT. Amino acids: CASTDSPGTEAFF. Full variable domain (missing parts from reference TRBV5-1 and TRBJ1-1): KAGVTQTPRYLIKTRGQQVTLSCSPISGHRSVSWYQQTPGQGLQFLFEYFSETQRNKGNFPGRFSGRQFSNSRSEMNVSTLELGDSALYLCASTDSPGTEAFFGQGTRLTVV.

The V gene is TRBV5-5, the J gene TRBJ2-5, with 9 bases aligning to TRBD2. J gave up 3 bases and V 1 base, and 1 base lay outside the gene matches. The V gene's germline CDR1 is SGHKS and CDR2 YYEKEE (reference sequence). This CDR3 contains 14 residues. The CDR3 sequence: CASSLLAGKETQYF. As DNA, the CDR3 is TGTGCCAGCAGCTTGCTAGCGGGGAAAGAGACCCAGTACTTC. The whole variable domain, filled in from reference TRBV5-5 and TRBJ2-5, reads DAGVTQSPTHLIKTRGQQVTLRCSPISGHKSVSWYQQVLGQGPQFIFQYYEKEERGRGNFPDRFSARQFPNYSSELNVNALLLGDSALYLCASSLLAGKETQYFGPGTRLLVL.

This clonotype was seen a few times. The CDR3 sequence: CASSQDSGEGTIYF. Here the CDR3 DNA reads TGTGCCAGCAGCCAAGACTCCGGGGAGGGCACCATATATTTT. The chain recombines TRBV3-1 with TRBJ1-3; D is unresolved. CDR3 length: 14 residues. Germline CDR1 reads LGHDT; CDR2 reads YNNKEL (reference sequence). V was trimmed by 0 bases and J by 9 bases, leaving 12 bases between them.

This clonotype turned up a few times. J is TRBJ2-5 and V is TRBV27, with D possibly called TRBD1 or TRBD2 (5 bases each). This CDR3 has 15 amino acids. The V end lost 2 bases, the J end lost 1 base, and 11 bases lay between the germline ends. Germline CDR1 and CDR2: MNHEY and SMNVEV (reference sequence). This CDR3 reads CASSLGGSSQETQYF. The CDR3 DNA is TGTGCCAGCAGTTTAGGGGGTTCTAGCCAAGAGACCCAGTACTTC.

The chain has TRBV5-1 and TRBJ2-3; 12 bases map to TRBD2. The CDR3 length is 15 residues. From germline, CDR1 is SGHRS and CDR2 YFSETQ. V lost 7 bases, J lost 5 bases, and 8 bases stayed unmatched. As DNA, the CDR3 is TGCGCCAGCTCAGGTATGACTAGCGGGGGAGATACGCAGTATTTT. Translated, it gives CASSGMTSGGDTQYF.

With respect to this clonotype: This may be a read error, as it is one base from a much larger clone. The CDR3 end shows no conserved phenylalanine or tryptophan, and so a read error is likely. This rearrangement joins TRBV4-2 to TRBJ2-3; tentative D call: TRBD1 (5 bases). This CDR3 spans 13 amino acids. In germline, CDR1 is LGHNA, CDR2 YNFKEQ. Trimming removed 0 bases from V and 6 bases from J, with 7 bases in between. The CDR3 protein is CASSQEGPDTQYL. In DNA, the CDR3 is TGTGCCAGCAGCCAAGAGGGGCCTGATACGCAGTATTTA.

The chain is built from TRBV7-2 and TRBJ2-3, with no clear D. The CDR3 totals 14 residues. Per the germline V gene, CDR1 is SGHTA and CDR2 is FQGNSA. Trimming took off 8 bases at V and 0 bases at J, with 12 bases between the two ends. As DNA, the CDR3 is TGTGCCAGCGTCTGGCGGCAAAGCACAGATACGCAGTATTTT. This encodes CASVWRQSTDTQYF.

This chain joins TRBV4-1 and TRBJ2-5, with D possibly being TRBD2 (6 bases). Germline V gene sequence: CDR1 MGHRA, CDR2 YSYEKL. The CDR3 is 15 amino acids. Trimming took 0 bases from V and 5 from J, leaving 13 bases between them. The CDR3 region is CASSQELLAGETQYF. The CDR3 nucleotides are TGCGCCAGCAGCCAAGAGTTGTTGGCGGGGGAGACCCAGTACTTC.

Only a few counts were recorded for this clonotype. The chain has TRBV7-2 and TRBJ1-4; no clear D gene. This CDR3 spans 14 amino acids. V shed 1 base and J shed 5 bases, with 8 bases lying between them. Germline assignment: CDR1 SGHTA and CDR2 FQGNSA. CDR3 bases: TGTGCCAGCAGCTTAGAACGGTCAAATGAAAAACTGTTTTTT. The encoded protein is CASSLERSNEKLFF.

This clonotype has a handful of counts. The chain joins TRBV12-3 or TRBV12-4 to TRBJ2-7; D is unclear. The CDR3 length is 14 residues. The germline V and J ends were trimmed by 6 bases and 2 bases, with 14 bases remaining between them. The CDR3 is CASSLYRFTYEQYF. For the CDR3, the DNA is TGTGCCAGCAGCCTCTACCGATTTACCTACGAGCAGTACTTC.

This clonotype was recorded a few times. The chain uses TRBV24-1 and TRBJ2-2, with D possibly being TRBD2 (5 bases). V was clipped by 9 bases and J by 5 bases, with 9 bases between them. This CDR3 is 12 amino acids long. The germline gives CDR1 KGHDR, CDR2 SFDVKD. CDR3 DNA sequence: TGTGCCACCGGACTCCAAACCGGGGAGCTGTTTTTT. Translated, it gives CATGLQTGELFF.